This TCR beta chain was captured in a study of shared clonotypes between healthy human individuals. Study-level background: Three plates were used per donor for CD4 naive, three for CD4 memory, two for CD8 naive and one for CD8 memory.

CD45RO-negative, CCR7-selected cells formed the naive CD8 fraction, which excluded terminally differentiated effector memory CD45RA+ cells. Recent acute infections and vaccinations were absent in the healthy HIV-negative adult donors. The authors ran the assay at deep level. Sorted-subset replicate PCR reactions were performed with approximately 180 ng DNA, corresponding to some 32,000 T cell genomes. Profiled with immunoSEQ multiplex PCR; TCRdb holds only in-frame clones, not every one. The sample contains approximately 840,000 clones, roughly 96% of which appear only once. Germline values: CDR1 MNHEY, CDR2 SMNVEV (reference sequence). This CDR3 region has 13 residues. V was pared by 3 bases and J by 8 bases, with 11 bases between.

V usage is TRBV27 and J usage is TRBJ2-1; D perhaps matches TRBD1 (6 bases). This TCR was recovered from a man aged 30-40 years in good health. Sequencing input: naive CD8+ T cells sorted from blood. The CDR3 nucleotides are TGTGCCAGCAGTTTCCTGGACAGATATGAGCAGTTCTTC. Protein sequence: CASSFLDRYEQFF.